This TCR beta chain was found in a study of T cell responses to AZD1222 COVID-19 vaccine. The table lists this clone with a count of one. Germline V gene lookup returns CDR1 MNHEY and CDR2 SMNVEV (reference sequence). This CDR3 region has 15 residues. V lost 6 bases and J lost 10, with 19 bases in between. Assay: immunoSEQ multiplex PCR; the TCRdb copy retains only in-frame clones and omits some. The sample lists about 99,000 clones; 85% to 95% were seen once. The chain has TRBV27 and TRBJ1-6; D not resolved. The material sequenced was peripheral blood, taken on day 0 of AZD1222 vaccination. This clonotype was obtained from an adult in good health. The CDR3 bases are TGTGCCAGCAGCCTCTTATCCAGCCCGCCCTCACCCCTCCACTTT. It specifies CASSLLSSPPSPLHF.